A selection of T cell receptor beta chains follows, all from one sample in a study of TIL therapy for anti-PD-1-resistant metastatic lung cancer. Profiled with immunoSEQ multiplex PCR; TCRdb holds only in-frame clones, not every one. The data show more than 45,000 clones, around four fifths seen once. The source was blood, collected at baseline. The receptors shown here come from a person aged 25 to 85 with non-small cell lung cancer. CDR3s include the opening cysteine and the closing phenylalanine or tryptophan. Each record gives: clone size, J gene, V gene, D gene, CDR3 DNA, CDR3 protein. A D gene is named only where the DNA matches it firmly. Clone size is stated in some rows and not others, as once, few, many or a class when expanded.

abundance: -; j_gene: TRBJ2-2; v_gene: TRBV2; d_gene: TRBD2; CDR3nt: TGTGCCAGCAGCACTAGCGGGAGTAGCACCGGGGAGCTGTTTTTT; CDR3aa: CASSTSGSSTGELFF
abundance: few; j_gene: TRBJ1-1; v_gene: TRBV10-3; d_gene: -; CDR3nt: TGTGCCATCAGTGAGCGACAGGCCCCCCAGACTGAAGCTTTCTTT; CDR3aa: CAISERQAPQTEAFF
abundance: -; j_gene: TRBJ2-1; v_gene: TRBV4-1; d_gene: -; CDR3nt: TGCGCCAGCAGCCCTCCGGATGGGGGGAAGCAGTTCTTC; CDR3aa: CASSPPDGGKQFF
abundance: -; j_gene: TRBJ2-1; v_gene: TRBV6-4; d_gene: TRBD2; CDR3nt: TGTGCCAGCAGCCGGGGGGGTATCAATGAGCAGTTCTTC; CDR3aa: CASSRGGINEQFF
abundance: few; j_gene: TRBJ1-1; v_gene: TRBV29-1; d_gene: TRBD1; CDR3nt: TGCAGCGGCTACAGGGGCCAAGCTTTCTTT; CDR3aa: CSGYRGQAFF
abundance: -; j_gene: TRBJ2-1; v_gene: TRBV7-9; d_gene: TRBD2; CDR3nt: TGTGCCAGCAGCCGATCTAGCGGGGGGTTGGAGGAGCAGTTCTTC; CDR3aa: CASSRSSGGLEEQFF
abundance: -; j_gene: TRBJ1-1; v_gene: TRBV4-1; d_gene: -; CDR3nt: TGCGCCAGCAGCCAAACAGGAAGCACTGAAGCTTTCTTT; CDR3aa: CASSQTGSTEAFF
abundance: -; j_gene: TRBJ2-1; v_gene: TRBV30; d_gene: TRBD2; CDR3nt: TGTGCCTGGGGACTAGCGGAAAACACGCAGTTCTTC; CDR3aa: CAWGLAENTQFF
abundance: -; j_gene: TRBJ1-1; v_gene: TRBV7-3; d_gene: -; CDR3nt: TGTGCCAGCAGACGCGAGGGGAACACTGAAGCTTTCTTT; CDR3aa: CASRREGNTEAFF
abundance: -; j_gene: TRBJ2-7; v_gene: TRBV6-5; d_gene: -; CDR3nt: TGTGCCAGCAGTGGGACCTACGAGCAGTACTTC; CDR3aa: CASSGTYEQYF
abundance: -; j_gene: TRBJ2-1; v_gene: TRBV5-1; d_gene: -; CDR3nt: TGCGCCAGCAGAATAGGTCGGGACAGAATTAGCGGTGAGCAGTTCTTC; CDR3aa: CASRIGRDRISGEQFF
abundance: -; j_gene: TRBJ2-7; v_gene: TRBV27; d_gene: TRBD1; CDR3nt: TGTGCCAGCAGCCGGGACAGGGGTTCCTACGAGCAGTACTTC; CDR3aa: CASSRDRGSYEQYF
abundance: -; j_gene: TRBJ2-5; v_gene: TRBV15; d_gene: -; CDR3nt: TGTGCCACCAGCATCCGGGCTTCGGGAAGAGAGACCCAGTACTTC; CDR3aa: CATSIRASGRETQYF
abundance: -; j_gene: TRBJ2-3; v_gene: TRBV7-9; d_gene: TRBD2; CDR3nt: TGTGCCAGCAGATCCCCGGGACTAGCCACAGATACGCAGTATTTT; CDR3aa: CASRSPGLATDTQYF
abundance: -; j_gene: TRBJ1-5; v_gene: TRBV6-5; d_gene: TRBD1; CDR3nt: TGTGCCAGCAGGGACAGGCTCAATCAGCCCCAGCATTTT; CDR3aa: CASRDRLNQPQHF